Described below is a single T cell receptor beta chain sequence and its context. The record originates from a study of blood T cell repertoires in COVID-19. Study summary: Specimens from acute and convalescent COVID-19 originated in the United States, Italy and Spain. PBMCs, B-cell-depleted T cells, or T cells were the source of the cDNA or gDNA that made up the material.

The authors' processing: Using reference gene primer amplification, nucleated cell counts were estimated. Assay: immunoSEQ multiplex PCR; the TCRdb copy retains only in-frame clones and omits some. Clone size and the V and J calls come from that table; the DNA yielded D and trimming. Of 55,000 to 90,000 clones in the sample, 86% were seen once. Specimen: peripheral blood. This clonotype was obtained from a man between 70 and 80 years old with active COVID-19.

The DNA of the CDR3 is TGTGCCAGCGGAGGGGCAGATACGCAGTATTTT. Its protein product is CASGGADTQYF. The chain carries TRBV6-5 and TRBJ2-3; D might be TRBD2 (6 bases). The CDR3 is made up of 11 amino acids. The V and J ends lost 8 bases and 4 bases respectively, with 7 bases between them. Germline V gene sequence: CDR1 MNHEY, CDR2 SVGAGI.